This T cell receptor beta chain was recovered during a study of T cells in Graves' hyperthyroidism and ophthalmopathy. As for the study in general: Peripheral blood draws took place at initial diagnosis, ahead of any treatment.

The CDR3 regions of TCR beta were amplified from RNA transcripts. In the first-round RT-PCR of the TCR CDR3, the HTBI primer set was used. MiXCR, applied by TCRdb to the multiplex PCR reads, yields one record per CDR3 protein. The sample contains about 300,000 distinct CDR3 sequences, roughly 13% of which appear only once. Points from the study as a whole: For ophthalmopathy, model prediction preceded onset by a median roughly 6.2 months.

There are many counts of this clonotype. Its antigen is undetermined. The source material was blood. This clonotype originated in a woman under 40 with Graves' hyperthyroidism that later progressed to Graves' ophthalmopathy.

CDR3: CASSSSTLANEQFF. CDR3 nucleotide sequence: TGTGCCAGCAGTAGTTCCACACTAGCGAATGAGCAGTTCTTC. This chain joins TRBV3-1 and TRBJ2-1, with 7 nucleotides matching TRBD2. The CDR3 is 14 residues long. V shed 6 bases and J 7 bases; nucleotides not matched to a gene: 9. Per germline, CDR1 LGHDT and CDR2 YNNKEL (reference sequence).